This T cell receptor (beta chain) comes out of a study of cytomegalovirus exposure and HLA in healthy donors. Both 60 Vbeta primers and 13 Jbeta primers went into the PCR. Data came from immunoSEQ multiplex PCR; TCRdb stores just in-frame clones and leaves some out. Of 200,000 or so clones listed, 70% to 80% are singletons. Germline-derived CDR1 and CDR2 are SNHLY and FYNNEI. The V gene lost 0 bases and the J gene lost 1 base, with 16 bases spanning the gap. This CDR3 spans 17 amino acids. This sequence was found in a male donor in good health and CMV-seropositive. Sequenced input: PBMCs. The chain links TRBV2 to TRBJ2-7; D might be TRBD1 (5 bases). CDR3 amino acids: CASSEAGQRINSYEQYF. CDR3 bases: TGTGCCAGCAGTGAAGCGGGGCAGAGGATTAATTCCTACGAGCAGTACTTC.